Sequencing of this T cell receptor (beta chain) was carried out in a study of T cell changes during pregnancy in multiple sclerosis. Profiling relied on immunoSEQ multiplex PCR, and the TCRdb table lists in-frame clones only, not all of them. Among about 59,000 clones listed, nearly 95% were seen once. This clonotype originated in a female donor with multiple sclerosis, enrolled in a pregnancy study. Source: CD8+ T cells from peripheral blood mononuclear cells, taken in the third trimester of pregnancy.

The CDR3 loop reads CASPTPRLADTDTQYF. The CDR3 nucleotides read TGTGCCAGCCCCACACCCCGACTAGCGGACACAGATACGCAGTATTTT. The chain combines TRBV5-6 with TRBJ2-3; 9 bases align to TRBD2. The CDR3 extends over 16 amino acids. Germline CDR1 and CDR2: SGHDT and YYEEEE. V shed 7 bases and J 2 bases; nucleotides not matched to a gene: 11.